The 7 T cell receptor beta chains below come from one sample, sequenced in a study of shared clonotypes between healthy human individuals. Generated by immunoSEQ multiplex PCR, the TCRdb table keeps only in-frame clones and is missing some. The sample carries 330,000 or so clones, around 74% recorded once. The sample comprised memory CD4+ T cells sorted from blood. Subset here: CD45RA-negative fraction. Receptors originate from a man aged 30 to 39 in good health.

The chain carries TRBV11-2 and TRBJ2-7; no clear D gene. Germline CDR1 reads SGHAT; CDR2 reads FQNNGV. The CDR3 runs 14 residues. Trimming stripped 4 bases from V and 3 bases from J, with 13 bases between. CDR3 sequence: CASSSAPSGYEQYF. CDR3 coding DNA: TGTGCCAGCAGCTCGGCCCCTTCGGGCTACGAGCAGTACTTC.

The chain couples TRBV12-1 to TRBJ2-7; the DNA was not used to check the table's D call, TRBD2. TRBV12-1 is an annotated pseudogene. This CDR3 contains 15 residues. CDR3 amino acids: CASSFTSGVPYEQYF. DNA for the CDR3: TGTGCCAGCAGTTTCACGTCGGGGGTTCCCTACGAGCAGTACTTC.

The chain carries TRBV30 and TRBJ2-5; TRBD2 aligns across 13 bases. The V gene end was trimmed by 3 bases and the J gene end by 5 bases; junction bases not matched to a gene: 3. The germline gives CDR1 GTSNPN, CDR2 SVGIG (reference sequence). This CDR3 is built from 14 residues. CDR3 sequence: CAWRLAGGGETQYF. Here the CDR3 DNA reads TGTGCCTGGAGACTAGCGGGAGGGGGGGAGACCCAGTACTTC.

This clone was seen ten or more times. The J gene is TRBJ2-5, the V gene TRBV27; 9 positions match TRBD2. Germline lookup yields CDR1 MNHEY and CDR2 SMNVEV (reference sequence). The CDR3 is 15 amino acids. The ends lost 1 base at V and 7 bases at J; junction bases unmatched: 7. Here the CDR3 DNA reads TGTGCCAGCAGTTTATTTCCCAGCGGGGGGTGGACCCAGTACTTC. Amino acids: CASSLFPSGGWTQYF.

In this sample, this clone turned up many times. Written as DNA, the CDR3 is TGTGCCAGTACCCTCTTCTTCAGCGAGAGCTCCTACAATGAGCAGTTCTTC. It encodes CASTLFFSESSYNEQFF. The rearrangement joins TRBV19 to TRBJ2-1; no clear D. Trimming took off 7 bases at V and 0 bases at J, with 19 bases between the two ends. CDR1 is LNHDA, CDR2 SQIVND, per germline (reference sequence). There are 17 residues in the CDR3.

Here the CDR3 DNA reads TGTGCCAGCAGTCGTTACGGGACGGGCAATCAGCCCCAGCATTTT. Amino acids: CASSRYGTGNQPQHF. V and J are TRBV5-4 and TRBJ1-5, with D possibly matching TRBD1 (5 bases). This CDR3 contains 15 residues. Trimming stripped 5 bases from V and 2 bases from J, with 14 bases between. The germline CDR1 and CDR2 sequences are SGHNT and YYREEE (reference sequence).

The V call is TRBV2, the J call TRBJ1-5; no reliable D call. The CDR3 consists of 15 residues. The germline V gene encodes CDR1 SNHLY and CDR2 FYNNEI. The ends were cut back, 5 bases at V and 0 bases at J, with 11 bases in the middle. This chain's CDR3 is CASSKDGDSNQPQHF. For the CDR3, the DNA is TGTGCCAGCAGTAAAGACGGGGATAGCAATCAGCCCCAGCATTTT.